Below, 21 T cell receptor beta chains from the same sample are listed, as sequenced in a study of T cell clones after liver transplantation. Some clones are missing from TCRdb's copy, which holds only in-frame ones; the method was immunoSEQ multiplex PCR. The sample shows around 120,000 clones, just over 90% of them seen only once. The source material was CD4+ T cells from blood, sampled 12 months after liver transplant. These receptors all come from a human patient who received a liver transplant. Some T cells may possibly be graft donor cells.

J is TRBJ2-3 and V is TRBV6-5; D not resolved. Trimming took 7 bases from V and 8 from J, leaving 10 bases between them. Germline V gene data show CDR1 as MNHEY and CDR2 as SVGAGI. The length of the CDR3 is 11 residues. The CDR3 region is CASKALGTQYF. The CDR3 DNA sequence: TGTGCCAGCAAAGCTTTGGGTACGCAGTATTTT.

V is TRBV28 and J is TRBJ1-5; no firm D call. Germline CDR1 MDHEN, CDR2 SYDVKM. This CDR3 spans 14 amino acids. V was pared by 5 bases and J by 7 bases, with 15 bases between. CDR3: CASSPRGGPQPQHF. CDR3 coding DNA: TGTGCCAGCAGTCCGCGGGGAGGGCCACAGCCCCAGCATTTT.

The chain joins TRBV9 to TRBJ2-1, with no clear D. The germline V gene encodes CDR1 SGDLS and CDR2 YYNGEE. The CDR3 consists of 16 residues. V was cut by 6 bases and J by 0 bases, with 16 bases left in between. CDR3 in DNA: TGTGCCAGCACCAAAGCCCCCGGGTTCTCCTACAATGAGCAGTTCTTC. Its protein is CASTKAPGFSYNEQFF.

The V gene is TRBV23-1, the J gene TRBJ2-7, with 8 bases aligning to TRBD2. TRBV23-1 is recorded as an ORF, its role being uncertain. The J segment lost 2 bases and the V segment lost 6 bases, leaving 9 bases of the junction unmatched. CDR3 size: 15 residues. CDR3 loop: CASRVTSGDPYEQYF. The CDR3 coding sequence is TGCGCCAGCAGAGTTACTAGCGGAGACCCCTACGAGCAGTACTTC.

The gene calls are TRBV19 and TRBJ2-6; 10 nucleotides match TRBD1. V was pared by 7 bases and J by 0 bases, with 3 bases of the junction left unmatched. This CDR3 comprises 16 residues. Looked up from germline, CDR1 is LNHDA and CDR2 is SQIVND (reference sequence). CDR3 sequence: CASKGQGISGANVLTF. The DNA of the CDR3 is TGTGCCAGTAAGGGACAGGGGATCTCTGGGGCCAACGTCCTGACTTTC.

CDR3: CASSESGANVLTF. CDR3 DNA: TGTGCCAGTAGTGAATCCGGGGCCAACGTCCTGACTTTC. The chain combines TRBV19 with TRBJ2-6; D unresolved. V dropped 5 bases and J dropped 4 bases, with 6 bases sitting between them. The germline CDR1 and CDR2 sequences are LNHDA and SQIVND (reference sequence). The CDR3 totals 13 residues.

The chain is built from TRBV6-6 and TRBJ1-5; no clear D gene. This CDR3 is built from 13 residues. Germline CDR1 is MNHNY and CDR2 is SVGAGI (reference sequence). With 7 bases removed from V and 2 bases from J, the gap between germline ends came to 9 bases. The CDR3 here is CASKDRGNQPQHF. Written as DNA, the CDR3 is TGTGCCAGCAAAGATAGGGGCAATCAGCCCCAGCATTTT.

The chain links TRBV7-9 to TRBJ1-2, with D unresolved. This CDR3 has 14 residues. CDR1 is SEHNR and CDR2 is FQNEAQ in the germline V gene (reference sequence). V lost 0 bases and J lost 6, with 11 bases in between. The CDR3 loop reads CASSLALTWDGYTF. CDR3 DNA: TGTGCCAGCAGCTTAGCCCTAACTTGGGATGGCTACACCTTC.

The chain couples TRBV5-1 to TRBJ2-2; the match to TRBD1 covers 7 bases. J was trimmed by 0 bases and V by 3 bases; bases with no gene match: 2. The CDR3 is 15 residues long. Germline CDR1 is SGHRS and CDR2 is YFSETQ. The CDR3 region has the DNA TGCGCCAGCAGCTCCGGGACAGCGAACACCGGGGAGCTGTTTTTT. Its protein is CASSSGTANTGELFF.

The rearrangement joins TRBV18 to TRBJ2-3; D not resolved. Between the trimmed V and J ends, which lost 0 bases and 2 bases, there was a span of 12 bases. The CDR3 length is 16 residues. Germline CDR1 and CDR2: KGHSH and LQKENI. The CDR3 coding sequence is TGTGCCAGCTCACCACCCAACTTTCCCAACACAGATACGCAGTATTTT. Its protein product is CASSPPNFPNTDTQYF.

The chain couples TRBV11-3 to TRBJ2-2; either TRBD1 or TRBD2 may supply D (7 bases each). V lost 6 bases and J lost 4, with 18 bases in between. The germline V gene has CDR1 SGHNT and CDR2 YENEEA. The CDR3 contains 16 residues. This chain's CDR3 is CASSFQGGRGTGELFF. CDR3 bases: TGTGCCAGCAGTTTTCAGGGGGGGCGCGGCACCGGGGAGCTGTTTTTT.

The V call is TRBV19, the J call TRBJ1-4; D call uncertain. In germline, CDR1 is LNHDA, CDR2 SQIVND (reference sequence). The CDR3 is 14 amino acids. Trimming shortened V by 1 base and J by 3 bases, and 6 bases separated the two germline ends. The CDR3 loop is CASSIAGANEKLFF. The CDR3 bases are TGTGCCAGTAGTATAGCTGGGGCTAATGAAAAACTGTTTTTT.

The chain recombines TRBV21-1 with TRBJ2-2; whether TRBD2, the table's D call, matches the DNA was not checked. TRBV21-1 counts as a pseudogene. The CDR3 totals 15 residues. DNA for the CDR3: TGTGCCATCGGGACTGTACGGGCGCACACCGGGGAGCTGTTTTTT. This sequence encodes CAIGTVRAHTGELFF.

The chain has TRBV10-3 and TRBJ1-1; maybe TRBD1 (6 bases). The CDR3 loop spans 15 amino acids. Looked up from germline, CDR1 is ENHRY and CDR2 is SYGVKD. V lost 3 bases and J lost 2, with 13 bases in between. The CDR3 DNA sequence: TGTGCCATCAGTGACCCCCGACAGGCTAACACTGAAGCTTTCTTT. Protein sequence: CAISDPRQANTEAFF.

This clone was observed once. The V gene is TRBV27, the J gene TRBJ1-2, with TRBD1 matching 8 bases. V was clipped by 6 bases and J by 4 bases; unmatched bases: 7. Germline loops: CDR1 MNHEY, CDR2 SMNVEV (reference sequence). CDR3 length equals 14 residues. The DNA for the CDR3 is TGTGCCAGCAGCACCAGGGGGCAGGTCTATGGCTACACCTTC. Translation gives CASSTRGQVYGYTF.

The chain links TRBV4-2 to TRBJ2-1, with 12 positions matching TRBD2. Germline assignment: CDR1 LGHNA and CDR2 YNFKEQ. V was clipped by 0 bases and J by 5 bases; unmatched bases: 5. The CDR3 totals 17 residues. CDR3 loop: CASSQDLAGGHNNEQFF. The CDR3 coding sequence is TGTGCCAGCAGCCAAGACCTAGCGGGAGGGCATAACAATGAGCAGTTCTTC.

The chain joins TRBV19 to TRBJ1-5; D gene unclear. V was clipped by 6 bases and J by 5 bases, with 8 bases between them. Germline V gene lookup returns CDR1 LNHDA and CDR2 SQIVND (reference sequence). The CDR3 has 12 amino acids. CDR3 amino acids: CASSLGYQPQHF. The CDR3 bases are TGTGCCAGTAGCCTGGGATATCAGCCCCAGCATTTT.

The rearrangement joins TRBV28 to TRBJ2-1, with D perhaps matching TRBD1 (5 bases). This CDR3 contains 12 residues. The ends were cut back, 7 bases at V and 2 bases at J, with 6 bases in the middle. The germline V gene has CDR1 MDHEN and CDR2 SYDVKM. The CDR3 loop reads CASTTAYNEQFF. For the CDR3, the DNA is TGTGCCAGCACGACAGCCTACAATGAGCAGTTCTTC.

This rearrangement joins TRBV5-5 to TRBJ2-7; 8 bases align to TRBD1. The length of the CDR3 is 15 residues. With V trimmed by 4 bases and J by 4 bases, 10 bases remained unmatched. The V gene's germline CDR1 is SGHKS and CDR2 YYEKEE (reference sequence). CDR3 region: CASSQLTGAQYEQYF. The CDR3 DNA sequence: TGTGCCAGCAGCCAGCTGACAGGGGCCCAGTACGAGCAGTACTTC.

The gene calls are TRBV28 and TRBJ1-2; 7 nucleotides align to TRBD1. The germline V gene has CDR1 MDHEN and CDR2 SYDVKM. Trimming removed 10 bases from V and 0 bases from J; junction bases left unmatched: 11. CDR3 length equals 15 residues. The CDR3 DNA reads TGTGCCACTTTCTCCAGGGGACAGACTAACTATGGCTACACCTTC. Protein: CATFSRGQTNYGYTF.

CDR3 in amino acids: CASSFLAQETQYF. CDR3 sequence (DNA): TGTGCCAGCAGCTTTCTCGCACAAGAGACCCAGTACTTC. The gene calls are TRBV5-6 and TRBJ2-5; D is uncertain. This CDR3 is 13 amino acids long. Germline lookup yields CDR1 SGHDT and CDR2 YYEEEE. Trimming left V 2 bases short and J 2 bases short, with 7 bases between.